The TCR beta chain described here comes from a study of beta chain features in type 1 diabetes. Study results and limitations: Significant though moderate, a shortening of TCRB CDR3s appeared in all four CD4+ subsets of Type 1 diabetes patients. The cDNA sequencing approach could over-represent high-TCR-expressing cells.

All of the isolated RNA was reverse transcribed, so expressed TCRB transcripts were sequenced. Assay used: immunoSEQ multiplex PCR; TCRdb lists only in-frame clones, some missing. The sample gives roughly 350,000 clones, about 11% of which show up once; about 0.015% is in the top ten. Details on this clone: No antigen is known for it.

The germline CDR1 and CDR2 sequences are MNHEY and SVGAGI. V was clipped by 6 bases and J by 11 bases; unmatched bases: 11. The CDR3 covers 14 residues. Sequenced material: naive CD4+ T cells from blood. The chain recombines TRBV6-5 with TRBJ1-1; 11 bases fit TRBD1. The clonotype comes from a woman aged 25-40 years in good health. The CDR3 coding sequence is TGTGCCAGCAGGAGACGGACAGGGGGCTACGGGGCTTTCTTT. This encodes CASRRRTGGYGAFF.